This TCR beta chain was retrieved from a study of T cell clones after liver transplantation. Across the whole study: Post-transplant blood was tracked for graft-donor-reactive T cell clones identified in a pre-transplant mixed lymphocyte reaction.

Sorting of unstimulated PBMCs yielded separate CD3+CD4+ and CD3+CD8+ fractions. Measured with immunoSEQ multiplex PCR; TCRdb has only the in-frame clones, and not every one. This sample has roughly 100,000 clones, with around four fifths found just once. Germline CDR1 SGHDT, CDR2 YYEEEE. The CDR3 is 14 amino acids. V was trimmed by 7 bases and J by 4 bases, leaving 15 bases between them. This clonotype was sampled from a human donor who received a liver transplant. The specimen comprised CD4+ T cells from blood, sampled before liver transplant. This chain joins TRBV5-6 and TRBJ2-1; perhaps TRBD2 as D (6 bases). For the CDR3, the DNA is TGTGCCAGCGGGCGGGGCGCCGGTTACAATGAGCAGTTCTTC. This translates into CASGRGAGYNEQFF.